This TCR beta chain was obtained from a study of T cell repertoires in cytomegalovirus infection. Whole-study findings and limits: CMV-specific HLA-C-restricted TCR beta clonotypes dominated the ex vivo response.

TCRdb ran MiXCR on the reads and lists one entry per CDR3 protein. The sample comprises approximately 500,000 distinct CDR3 sequences, roughly 34% of which are singletons, and roughly 16% rests with the top ten. This clonotype appeared a few times. The antigen is undetermined. The CDR3 is made up of 13 amino acids. V lost 4 bases, J lost 0 bases, and 6 bases lay in between. Germline loops: CDR1 SGHNT, CDR2 YENEEA. The sequencing here drew on cultured PBMCs, taken from culture after CMV antigen stimulation. The receptor was isolated from a human donor in good health (CMV status not recorded). Some clones in this sample may be carry-over from other donors' samples. The chain uses TRBV11-3 and TRBJ2-5, with D perhaps matching TRBD1 (6 bases). CDR3 amino acids: CASSWDNQETQYF. DNA of the CDR3: TGTGCCAGCAGCTGGGACAACCAAGAGACCCAGTACTTC.